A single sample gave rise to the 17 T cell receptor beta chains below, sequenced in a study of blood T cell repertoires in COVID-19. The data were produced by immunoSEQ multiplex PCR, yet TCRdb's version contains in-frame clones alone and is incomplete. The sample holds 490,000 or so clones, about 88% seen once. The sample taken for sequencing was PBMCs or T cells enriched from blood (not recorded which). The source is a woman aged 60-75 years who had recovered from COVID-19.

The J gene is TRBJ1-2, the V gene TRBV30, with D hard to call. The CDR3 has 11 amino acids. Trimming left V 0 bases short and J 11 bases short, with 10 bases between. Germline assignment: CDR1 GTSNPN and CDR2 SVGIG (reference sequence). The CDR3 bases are TGTGCCTGGAGTGTAAGCCTCGGGTACACCTTC. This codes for CAWSVSLGYTF.

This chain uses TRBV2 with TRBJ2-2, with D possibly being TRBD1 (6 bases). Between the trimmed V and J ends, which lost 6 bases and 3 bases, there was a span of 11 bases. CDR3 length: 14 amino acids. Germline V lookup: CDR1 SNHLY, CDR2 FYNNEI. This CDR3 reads CASSLTGYTGELFF. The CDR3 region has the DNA TGTGCCAGCAGCCTTACAGGGTACACCGGGGAGCTGTTTTTT.

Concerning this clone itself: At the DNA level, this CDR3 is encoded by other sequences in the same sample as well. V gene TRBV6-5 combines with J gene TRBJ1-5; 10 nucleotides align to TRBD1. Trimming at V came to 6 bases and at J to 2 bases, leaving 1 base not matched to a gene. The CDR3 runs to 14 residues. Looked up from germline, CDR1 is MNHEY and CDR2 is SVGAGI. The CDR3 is CASRGTGGNQPQHF. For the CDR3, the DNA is TGTGCCAGCAGGGGGACAGGGGGCAATCAGCCCCAGCATTTT.

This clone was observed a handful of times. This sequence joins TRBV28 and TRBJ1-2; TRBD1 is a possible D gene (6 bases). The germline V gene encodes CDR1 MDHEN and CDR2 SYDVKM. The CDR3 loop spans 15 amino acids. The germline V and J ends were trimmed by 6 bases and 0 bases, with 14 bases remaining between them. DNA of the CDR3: TGTGCCAGCAGGGGCGGGGGCCAGGCTAACTATGGCTACACCTTC. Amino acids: CASRGGGQANYGYTF.

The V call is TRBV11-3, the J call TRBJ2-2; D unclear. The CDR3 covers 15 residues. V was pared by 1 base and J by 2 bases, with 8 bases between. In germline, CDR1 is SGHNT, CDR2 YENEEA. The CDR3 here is CASSLGASNTGELFF. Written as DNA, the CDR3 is TGTGCCAGCAGCTTAGGGGCCTCAAACACCGGGGAGCTGTTTTTT.

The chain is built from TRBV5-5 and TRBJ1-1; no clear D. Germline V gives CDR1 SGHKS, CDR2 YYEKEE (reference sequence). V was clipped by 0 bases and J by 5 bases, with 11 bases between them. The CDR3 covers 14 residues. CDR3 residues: CASSLGGSGTEAFF. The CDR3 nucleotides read TGTGCCAGCAGCTTGGGCGGGTCGGGGACTGAAGCTTTCTTT.

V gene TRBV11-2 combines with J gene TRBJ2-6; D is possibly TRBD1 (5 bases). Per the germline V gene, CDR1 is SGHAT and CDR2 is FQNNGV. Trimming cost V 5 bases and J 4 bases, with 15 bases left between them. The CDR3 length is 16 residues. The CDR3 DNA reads TGTGCCAGCAGCACGCCAGGACAACCCGGGGCCAACGTCCTGACTTTC. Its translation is CASSTPGQPGANVLTF.

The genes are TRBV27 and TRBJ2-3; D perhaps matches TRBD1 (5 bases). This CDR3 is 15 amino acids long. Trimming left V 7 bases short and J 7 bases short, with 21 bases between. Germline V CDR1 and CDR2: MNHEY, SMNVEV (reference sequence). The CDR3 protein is CASNLQGSARYTQYF. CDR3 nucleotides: TGTGCCAGCAACCTTCAGGGATCGGCACGCTATACGCAGTATTTT.

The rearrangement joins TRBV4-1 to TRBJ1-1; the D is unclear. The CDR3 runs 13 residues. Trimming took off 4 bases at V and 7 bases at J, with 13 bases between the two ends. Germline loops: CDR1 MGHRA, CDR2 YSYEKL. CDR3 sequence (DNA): TGCGCCAGCAGCCCTCCGGGAGGAGGTGAAGCTTTCTTT. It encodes CASSPPGGGEAFF.

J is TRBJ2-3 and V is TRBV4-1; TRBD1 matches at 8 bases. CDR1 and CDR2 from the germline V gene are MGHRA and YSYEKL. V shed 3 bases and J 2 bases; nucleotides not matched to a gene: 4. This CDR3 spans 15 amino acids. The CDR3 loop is CASSHAGQATDTQYF. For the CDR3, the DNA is TGCGCCAGCAGCCACGCGGGACAGGCCACAGATACGCAGTATTTT.

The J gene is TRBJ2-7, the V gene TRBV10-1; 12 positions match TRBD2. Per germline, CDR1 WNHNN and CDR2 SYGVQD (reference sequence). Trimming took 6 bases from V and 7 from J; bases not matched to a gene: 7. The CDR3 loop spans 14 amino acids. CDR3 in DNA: TGCGCCAGCAGATCTAGCGGGGGGGCCTGGGAGCAGTACGTC. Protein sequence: CASRSSGGAWEQYV.

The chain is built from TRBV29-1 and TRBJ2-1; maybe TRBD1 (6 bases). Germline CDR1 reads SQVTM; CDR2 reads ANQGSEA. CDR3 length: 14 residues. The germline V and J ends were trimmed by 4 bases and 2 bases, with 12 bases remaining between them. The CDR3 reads CSVVPGDPYNEQFF. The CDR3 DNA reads TGCAGCGTTGTCCCAGGGGACCCCTACAATGAGCAGTTCTTC.

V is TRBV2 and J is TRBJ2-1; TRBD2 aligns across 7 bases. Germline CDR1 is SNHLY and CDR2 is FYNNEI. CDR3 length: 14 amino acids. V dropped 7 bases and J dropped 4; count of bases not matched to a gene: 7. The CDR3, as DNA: TGTGCCAGCAAAAGCGGGACCAGTTACAATGAGCAGTTCTTC. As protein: CASKSGTSYNEQFF.

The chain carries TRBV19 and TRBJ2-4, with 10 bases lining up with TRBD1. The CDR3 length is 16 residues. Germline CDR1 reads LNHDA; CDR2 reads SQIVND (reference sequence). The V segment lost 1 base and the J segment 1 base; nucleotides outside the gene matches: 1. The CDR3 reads CASSIGQGAAKNIQYF. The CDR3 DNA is TGTGCCAGTAGTATAGGACAGGGGGCCGCCAAAAACATTCAGTACTTC.

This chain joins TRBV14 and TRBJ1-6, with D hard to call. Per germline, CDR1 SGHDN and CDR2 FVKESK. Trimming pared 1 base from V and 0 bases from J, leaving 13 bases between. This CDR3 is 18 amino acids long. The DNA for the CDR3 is TGTGCCAGCAGCCAAGGTCATGATTGGAGCTCCTATAATTCACCCCTCCACTTT. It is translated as CASSQGHDWSSYNSPLHF.

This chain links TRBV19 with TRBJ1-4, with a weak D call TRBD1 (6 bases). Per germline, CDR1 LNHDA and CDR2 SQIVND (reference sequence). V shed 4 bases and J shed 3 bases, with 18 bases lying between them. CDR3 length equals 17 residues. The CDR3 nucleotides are TGTGCCAGTAGTAGCCCCCCTAGGGGGATTGCTAATGAAAAACTGTTTTTT. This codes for CASSSPPRGIANEKLFF.

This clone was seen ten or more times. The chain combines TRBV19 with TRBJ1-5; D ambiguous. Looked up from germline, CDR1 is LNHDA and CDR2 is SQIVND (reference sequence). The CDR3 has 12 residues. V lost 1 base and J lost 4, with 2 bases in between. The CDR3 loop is CASSIANQPQHF. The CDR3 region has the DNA TGTGCCAGTAGTATAGCTAATCAGCCCCAGCATTTT.